This TCR beta chain was captured in a study of T cells in Graves' hyperthyroidism and ophthalmopathy. Orbital computed tomography, thyroid ultrasound, serum thyroxine and TRAb, and clinical symptoms together informed the diagnoses. This sample holds PBMCs from under 11 ml fresh peripheral blood. In germline, CDR1 is SEHNR, CDR2 FQNEAQ (reference sequence). Losses at the gene ends were 6 bases for V and 4 bases for J; bases not matched to a gene: 12. This CDR3 spans 17 amino acids. Study findings and constraints: A 13 V-J signature model discriminated ophthalmopathy versus stable hyperthyroidism.

Amplification of TCR beta CDR3 regions used RNA as the template. The study used the HTBI primer set for a first-round RT-PCR of the TCR CDR3. TCRdb re-called the multiplex PCR reads with MiXCR, one entry per CDR3 protein. The table includes approximately 600,000 distinct CDR3 sequences, 15% to 20% detected once. As to this clonotype: Its specificity is not known.

The V and J genes are TRBV7-9 and TRBJ2-1; 10 nucleotides align to TRBD2. Material for sequencing was blood. The sequence was collected from a young woman with Graves' hyperthyroidism. The CDR3 reads CASSSPISGRDYNEQFF. The CDR3 DNA reads as TGTGCCAGCAGTTCCCCCATAAGCGGGAGGGATTACAATGAGCAGTTCTTC.